These T cell receptor beta chains were read from a single sample in a study of identical twins. TCRdb reprocessed the 5' RACE reads with MiXCR, giving one entry per CDR3 protein. The sample gives about 450,000 distinct CDR3 sequences, approximately 17% of which show up once; around 12% is in the top ten. The sequenced sample consisted of naive T cells sorted from blood. These receptor sequences come from a middle-aged man in good health. Each CDR3 is given with its conserved first and last residue. D genes are given only for firm matches. Only some rows state a clone size, as once, few, many or a class for expanded clones.

D: .
J: TRBJ2-7
V: TRBV6-1
size: few
DNA: TGTGCCAGCAGGACGGGGTTAGGGAAGTACGAGCAGTACTTC
CDR3: CASRTGLGKYEQYF

D: .
J: TRBJ2-1
V: TRBV20-1
size: .
DNA: TGCAGTGCTAGTGCCCTTAGCGGAAGCTCCTACAATGAGCAGTTCTTC
CDR3: CSASALSGSSYNEQFF

D: .
J: TRBJ1-1
V: TRBV4-2
size: .
DNA: TGTGCCAGCAGCCAAGATCTAAGGGCTTACACTGAAGCTTTCTTT
CDR3: CASSQDLRAYTEAFF

D: .
J: TRBJ1-5
V: TRBV6-1
size: .
DNA: TGTGCCAGCAGGGAACAAGGCAGCAATCAGCCCCAGCATTTT
CDR3: CASREQGSNQPQHF

D: .
J: TRBJ2-5
V: TRBV6-1
size: .
DNA: TGTGCCAGCAGTCCAGTCTGGACCCAAGAGACCCAGTACTTC
CDR3: CASSPVWTQETQYF

D: TRBD1
J: TRBJ2-1
V: TRBV10-3
size: .
DNA: TGTGCCATCAGTGAGTCAAGGACAGGGATATACAATGAGCAGTTCTTC
CDR3: CAISESRTGIYNEQFF

D: TRBD1
J: TRBJ2-7
V: TRBV7-2
size: many
DNA: TGTGCCAGCAGCAATGGACAGGGGGCCTACGAGCAGTACTTC
CDR3: CASSNGQGAYEQYF

D: .
J: TRBJ1-3
V: TRBV5-1
size: .
DNA: TGCGCCAGCAGCCCTGACACGGCCGGAAACACCATATATTTT
CDR3: CASSPDTAGNTIYF

D: .
J: TRBJ2-1
V: TRBV24-1
size: few
DNA: TGTGCCACCAGTGCTCGGGACCACTCCTACAATGAGCAGTTCTTC
CDR3: CATSARDHSYNEQFF

D: .
J: TRBJ1-3
V: TRBV12-3/TRBV12-4
size: .
DNA: TGTGCCAGCAGTTTAAGCCTCGGAAACACCATATATTTT
CDR3: CASSLSLGNTIYF

D: .
J: TRBJ2-7
V: TRBV7-9
size: .
DNA: TGTGCCAGCAGGACGGATAGGACGGACTCCTACGAGCAGTACTTC
CDR3: CASRTDRTDSYEQYF

D: TRBD1
J: TRBJ2-2
V: TRBV27
size: .
DNA: TGTGCCAGCAGTTTTGCGTCCCCGACAGGGGGTTACACCGGGGAGCTGTTTTTT
CDR3: CASSFASPTGGYTGELFF

D: .
J: TRBJ2-5
V: TRBV7-9
size: few
DNA: TGTGCCAGCAGCCAGGACATATGGGAGACCCAGTACTTC
CDR3: CASSQDIWETQYF

D: .
J: TRBJ2-7
V: TRBV7-9
size: .
DNA: TGTGCCAGCAGCCCTTCGGGGTTGGGGATGAGCTCCTACGAGCAGTACTTC
CDR3: CASSPSGLGMSSYEQYF

D: .
J: TRBJ2-3
V: TRBV5-6
size: .
DNA: TGTGCCAGCAGCCCCGGAGGGGGCGGTGATACGCAGTATTTT
CDR3: CASSPGGGGDTQYF

D: .
J: TRBJ2-3
V: TRBV4-3
size: many
DNA: TGCGCCAGCAGCCAAGTCTTAGAGCTGGCCACAGATACGCAGTATTTT
CDR3: CASSQVLELATDTQYF

D: TRBD1
J: TRBJ2-7
V: TRBV16
size: .
DNA: TGTGCCAGCAGCCAATCCCCGGGACAGATCTACGAGCAGTACTTC
CDR3: CASSQSPGQIYEQYF

D: .
J: TRBJ2-1
V: TRBV20-1
size: .
DNA: TGCAGTGCTGTCCGGGACCACTACAATGAGCAGTTCTTC
CDR3: CSAVRDHYNEQFF

D: .
J: TRBJ1-3
V: TRBV4-3
size: many
DNA: TGCGCCAGCAGCGAAAGTATGGGGGAAAGCTCTGGAAACACCATATATTTT
CDR3: CASSESMGESSGNTIYF

D: .
J: TRBJ1-5
V: TRBV19
size: .
DNA: TGTGCCAGTACCTCCAAAGGGGCAGGCGTTCAGCCCCAGCATTTT
CDR3: CASTSKGAGVQPQHF

D: .
J: TRBJ2-1
V: TRBV4-2
size: many
DNA: TGTGCCAGCAGCCAAGGGGGTTTCAATGAGCAGTTCTTC
CDR3: CASSQGGFNEQFF

D: .
J: TRBJ2-7
V: TRBV11-2
size: many
DNA: TGTGCCAGCAGCTCGCTGACGCTCAGTTCCTACGAGCAGTACTTC
CDR3: CASSSLTLSSYEQYF

D: .
J: TRBJ2-1
V: TRBV12-3/TRBV12-4
size: .
DNA: TGTGCCAGCAGTTCGCTAGCCCGGGACAATGAGCAGTTCTTC
CDR3: CASSSLARDNEQFF

D: TRBD2
J: TRBJ2-2
V: TRBV5-1
size: .
DNA: TGCGCCAGCAGCTTGGCCCTCACTAGCGAGAACACCGGGGAGCTGTTTTTT
CDR3: CASSLALTSENTGELFF

D: .
J: TRBJ1-2
V: TRBV23-1
size: .
DNA: TGCGCCAGCAGCAGAACGGGGGAGACCTTC
CDR3: CASSRTGETF

D: .
J: TRBJ1-6
V: TRBV7-2
size: few
DNA: TGTGCCAGCAGTCTACAGGGAGGTTATTCACCCCTCCACTTT
CDR3: CASSLQGGYSPLHF

D: TRBD2
J: TRBJ2-1
V: TRBV7-8
size: many
DNA: TGTGCCAGCAGCTTAGCTAGCGGGAACACCTACAATGAGCAGTTCTTC
CDR3: CASSLASGNTYNEQFF

D: TRBD2
J: TRBJ2-2
V: TRBV15
size: .
DNA: TGTGCCACCAGCAGAGATCGGCTAGCGGTCGGGGAGCTGTTTTTT
CDR3: CATSRDRLAVGELFF

D: .
J: TRBJ2-4
V: TRBV12-3/TRBV12-4
size: few
DNA: TGTGCCAGCAGTCCCCACTTAGGTATTCAGTACTTC
CDR3: CASSPHLGIQYF

D: TRBD2
J: TRBJ2-3
V: TRBV2
size: .
DNA: TGTGCCATACTAGCGGGGACTAGCACAGATACGCAGTATTTT
CDR3: CAILAGTSTDTQYF

D: .
J: TRBJ2-7
V: TRBV10-3
size: .
DNA: TGTGCCATCAGTGAGTCCCGGGCAGCCTACGAGCAGTACTTC
CDR3: CAISESRAAYEQYF

D: .
J: TRBJ1-6
V: TRBV7-2
size: many
DNA: TGTGCCAGCAGCATCCGGGACACAGCCTCACCCCTCCACTTT
CDR3: CASSIRDTASPLHF

D: .
J: TRBJ2-7
V: TRBV5-6
size: .
DNA: TGTGCCAGCAGCCCCACAGGGCAGGGGCGATCCTACGAGCAGTACTTC
CDR3: CASSPTGQGRSYEQYF

D: .
J: TRBJ1-1
V: TRBV29-1
size: .
DNA: TGCAGCACCGACTCCGGGGGTACTACTGAAGCTTTCTTT
CDR3: CSTDSGGTTEAFF

D: .
J: TRBJ1-5
V: TRBV6-2/TRBV6-3
size: few
DNA: TGTGCCAGCAGCCCCCCCCGACAGGTAAGGGGGCAGCCCCAGCATTTT
CDR3: CASSPPRQVRGQPQHF

D: .
J: TRBJ2-5
V: TRBV20-1
size: .
DNA: TGCAGTGCTAGGCCCGTTACGCAGGAGACCCAGTACTTC
CDR3: CSARPVTQETQYF

D: TRBD1
J: TRBJ2-3
V: TRBV5-1
size: few
DNA: TGCGCCAGCAGCCTGGGACAGCCTTCAGATACGCAGTATTTT
CDR3: CASSLGQPSDTQYF

D: TRBD2
J: TRBJ2-3
V: TRBV5-1
size: few
DNA: TGCGCCAGCAGCAGGACTAGCCGGGATACGCAGTATTTT
CDR3: CASSRTSRDTQYF

D: .
J: TRBJ1-3
V: TRBV12-3/TRBV12-4
size: few
DNA: TGTGCCATCCCCGAAATCAGGGAAGGAAACACCATATATTTT
CDR3: CAIPEIREGNTIYF

D: .
J: TRBJ2-2
V: TRBV7-6
size: .
DNA: TGTGCCAGCAGCCCAACGCTGGCCGGGGAGCTGTTTTTT
CDR3: CASSPTLAGELFF

D: .
J: TRBJ2-5
V: TRBV24-1
size: .
DNA: TGTGCCACCAGTGATACAACCGGGACGGATAAAGAGACCCAGTACTTC
CDR3: CATSDTTGTDKETQYF

D: .
J: TRBJ1-2
V: TRBV6-5
size: many
DNA: TGTGCCAGCAGTTACTCGCCAGGGGCTCGTAATGGCTACACCTTC
CDR3: CASSYSPGARNGYTF

D: TRBD1
J: TRBJ2-7
V: TRBV7-8
size: .
DNA: TGTGCCAGCAGCTTTAATCAGGGGGCCTACGAGCAGTACTTC
CDR3: CASSFNQGAYEQYF